This T cell receptor (beta chain) was retrieved from a study of CD8 T cells in ankylosing spondylitis. V shed 6 bases, J shed 3 bases, and the junction held 16 bases outside the gene matches. This CDR3 comprises 17 residues. The germline gives CDR1 MDHEN, CDR2 SYDVKM. Findings and limits, study-wide: Ankylosing spondylitis blood appeared to be characterized by a TCR beta motif of 7 to 9 highly homologous variants.

There are a few counts of this clonotype. Its specificity is unknown. TCRdb re-called the 5' RACE reads through MiXCR, storing one row per CDR3 protein. The sample includes approximately 400,000 distinct CDR3 sequences, roughly a sixth of them seen just once. The source material was blood, either unsorted or a sorted T cell fraction (not recorded which). The chain joins TRBV28 to TRBJ2-7, with 8 bases identical to TRBD1. The receptor's source is a male donor with ankylosing spondylitis. CDR3 protein: CASSPPQVHRGYYEQYF. DNA for the CDR3: TGTGCCAGCAGCCCCCCACAGGTACACAGGGGGTACTACGAGCAGTACTTC.